Described below is a single TCR beta chain sequence and its context. With V trimmed by 4 bases and J by 2 bases, 4 bases remained unmatched. Germline loops: CDR1 SGHRS, CDR2 YFSETQ. The CDR3 length is 14 residues. The sample originates from a study of blood T cell repertoires in COVID-19. Whole-study context: T cells, B-cell-depleted T cells, or PBMCs provided the cDNA or gDNA that served as material.

Authors' analysis steps: Cell counts per sample came from amplifying reference gene primers. The protocol was immunoSEQ multiplex PCR, while the TCRdb copy is restricted to in-frame clones and leaves out a portion. V and J calls and clone size come straight from that table; D and trimming were deduced from the DNA. The data hold approximately 300,000 clones, with more than 75% observed a single time. The chain uses TRBV5-1 and TRBJ2-7; 9 bases are shared with TRBD2. The TCR comes from a woman aged 45-59 years with acute or convalescent COVID-19. The material sequenced was peripheral blood. CDR3 residues: CASSPGTSTYEQYF. The CDR3 region has the DNA TGCGCCAGCAGCCCCGGGACTAGCACCTACGAGCAGTACTTC.